This record looks at one T cell receptor (beta chain) sequence and its context. Its antigen remains undetermined. The record has no base qualities; no much larger clone is one base away. The time point label, read with the paper, signifies: more than 3 weeks on oral tofacitinib. The treatment or condition label on this specimen signifies: oral pan-JAK inhibitor, 5-10 mg twice daily. From alopecia areata patients, peripheral blood was collected along with lesional scalp punch biopsies. PBMCs were separated by density centrifugation and stained for CD3, CD4 and CD8, after which CD4+ and CD8+ T cells were sorted on a FACSAria. Library method: the immunoSEQ multiplex PCR assay. To provide template for TCR sequencing, every sample had RNA extracted and reverse transcribed into cDNA. SuperScript III was used to make first-strand cDNA, primed with a 2:1 mix of oligo-dT and random hexamers. A synthetic immune receptor repertoire was used to gauge amplification bias, and whatever bias remained was removed computationally. The original methods were these. Raw reads were preprocessed for error removal, and CDR3 was defined according to IMGT conventions as running from the conserved cysteine to phenylalanine. Clonality was computed by normalizing Shannon entropy by log2 of the number of productive unique TCRs and subtracting the result from 1. Whether each scalp clone was CD4 or CD8 was inferred by checking scalp TCRbeta sequences against the CD4 and CD8 repertoires from sorted blood. TCRdb obtained this table from immuneACCESS and retained in-frame rearrangements with V and J assigned. These tables miss some clones; where compared with another copy, unresolved V genes account for less than half of the shortfall, and the remainder is unexplained. That table is the source of V, J and clone size, and D and trimming were worked out from the DNA. For this sample there are more than 140,000 clones; 86% appear just once. The leading ten clones occupy about 12% of the sample.

The entry originates in a study of CD8+ T cells in alopecia areata (dated by TCRdb to the late 2010s). Background on the whole study: Treated patients were enrolled in an open-label pilot trial of oral tofacitinib at 5 to 10 mg twice daily for moderate-to-severe alopecia areata. Tofacitinib was administered for 6 to 18 months, and 6 months of follow-up off drug were then conducted to assess delayed response and recurrence. The SALT score, which quantifies the percentage of affected scalp surface area, was used to measure disease severity in treated patients. To study T cell clonal expansion in alopecia areata, the researchers applied high-throughput TCRbeta sequencing to both the C3H/HeJ mouse model and human patients. On the human side, TCRbeta sequencing was run on scalp tissue and on sorted CD4+ and CD8+ peripheral blood T cells from healthy controls and from alopecia areata patients with either patchy or totalis/universalis disease. Patients on tofacitinib were biopsied at baseline and after 4 and 24 weeks of treatment, and several of the patients also had a later scalp biopsy. Scalp clonality was compared among normal scalp (n=4), patchy alopecia areata scalp (n=8), and alopecia totalis/universalis scalp (n=8). RNA came from the PAXgene miRNA kit for fixed scalp, the miRNeasy kit for PBMCs, and the RNeasy kit for mouse skin. TCRbeta CDR3 regions were amplified by immunoSEQ multiplex PCR with 35 Vbeta forward and 13 Jbeta reverse primers. The study at large found these results: Because the treated cohort was small and had only one nonresponder, larger studies are needed to examine links between baseline CD8+ expansion and response. Tofacitinib significantly decreased scalp clonality and the number of expanded CD8+ clones among the top 100 scalp clones. Compared with normal scalp, lesional scalp had higher clonality and more expanded CD8+ clones, particularly in alopecia totalis/universalis, a pattern that suggests antigenic drive. Shared TCR sequences between patients were less evident than in mice, which may be partly attributable to HLA diversity in the patient population. Resident alphabeta T cells in normal human skin are also sequenced, complicating scalp TCR repertoire analysis, unlike mouse skin dominated by gammadelta T cells. During tofacitinib treatment, many expanded lesional clones remained in scalp and blood, and this persistence may partly explain relapse after treatment is stopped.

This TCR came from a human donor with alopecia areata. The material sequenced was CD8+ T cells sorted from blood, taken at week 4, from a patient treated with tofacitinib.

The nucleotide sequence is given as TGTGCCAGCAGCCCCTGGACGGCTTCCCCGGACACGCAGTATTTT. This is translated as CASSPWTASPDTQYF. The rearranged segments are TRBV9 and TRBJ2-3, with the D gene uncertain. V lost 4 bases and J lost 9 bases; the stretch between them is 21 bases long. Its CDR3 holds 15 amino acids, cysteine through phenylalanine. Only the CDR3 DNA is retained, 45 bases long and in frame from the first base. The germline V gene sets CDR1 to SGDLS and CDR2 to YYNGEE.